This is a list of T cell receptor beta chains from one sample in a study of blood T cell repertoires in COVID-19. The data were produced by immunoSEQ multiplex PCR, yet TCRdb's version contains in-frame clones alone and is incomplete. The sample carries roughly 100,000 clones, approximately 84% recorded once. The sequenced sample consisted of peripheral blood. These receptors came from a human donor in a cohort sampled during active or convalescent COVID-19. Both conserved end residues are part of each CDR3. A D gene is named only where the DNA matches it firmly. The size of a clone is reported for some rows only, either as once, few or many, or as a class for expanded clones.

d_call: -; clone_size: -; j_call: TRBJ1-3; v_call: TRBV6-5; cdr3_aa: CASLYDRSSGNTIYF; cdr3_nt: TGTGCCAGCCTTTACGACAGGAGCTCTGGAAACACCATATATTTT
d_call: TRBD1; clone_size: -; j_call: TRBJ1-1; v_call: TRBV7-7; cdr3_aa: CASRYTGGPEAFF; cdr3_nt: TGTGCCAGCAGATATACAGGGGGCCCTGAAGCTTTCTTT
d_call: -; clone_size: many; j_call: TRBJ2-5; v_call: TRBV9; cdr3_aa: CASSGGRETQYF; cdr3_nt: TGTGCCAGCAGCGGAGGGAGGGAGACCCAGTACTTC
d_call: -; clone_size: -; j_call: TRBJ1-5; v_call: TRBV28; cdr3_aa: CASGLPWAHGQPQHF; cdr3_nt: TGTGCCAGCGGCCTTCCCTGGGCCCACGGCCAGCCCCAGCATTTT
d_call: TRBD1; clone_size: few; j_call: TRBJ1-5; v_call: TRBV10-1; cdr3_aa: CASSLGQVVNQPQHF; cdr3_nt: TGCGCCAGCAGTCTGGGACAGGTTGTCAATCAGCCCCAGCATTTT
d_call: TRBD1; clone_size: -; j_call: TRBJ1-2; v_call: TRBV27; cdr3_aa: CASSPVKTGGEYTF; cdr3_nt: TGTGCCAGCAGCCCGGTGAAGACAGGGGGGGAGTACACCTTC
d_call: -; clone_size: -; j_call: TRBJ1-3; v_call: TRBV7-9; cdr3_aa: CASSFKPVSGNTIYF; cdr3_nt: TGTGCCAGCAGCTTCAAACCGGTCTCTGGAAACACCATATATTTT
d_call: -; clone_size: once; j_call: TRBJ2-7; v_call: TRBV16; cdr3_aa: CASSHGGYEQYF; cdr3_nt: TGTGCCAGCAGCCACGGGGGTTACGAGCAGTACTTC
d_call: TRBD1; clone_size: many; j_call: TRBJ2-7; v_call: TRBV5-1; cdr3_aa: CASSLAKGTGGDEQYF; cdr3_nt: TGCGCCAGCAGCTTGGCCAAAGGGACAGGGGGCGACGAGCAGTACTTC
d_call: -; clone_size: -; j_call: TRBJ1-1; v_call: TRBV7-3; cdr3_aa: CASSLRRDTEAFF; cdr3_nt: TGTGCCAGCAGCTTACGCAGGGACACTGAAGCTTTCTTT
d_call: -; clone_size: -; j_call: TRBJ2-5; v_call: TRBV11-2; cdr3_aa: CASSPSETQYF; cdr3_nt: TGTGCCAGCAGCCCTAGTGAGACCCAGTACTTC
d_call: -; clone_size: -; j_call: TRBJ2-3; v_call: TRBV19; cdr3_aa: CASSMGGTGSDTQYF; cdr3_nt: TGTGCCAGTAGTATGGGGGGGACAGGATCGGATACGCAGTATTTT
d_call: TRBD2; clone_size: -; j_call: TRBJ2-2; v_call: TRBV5-1; cdr3_aa: CASSRTSGGYANTGELFF; cdr3_nt: TGCGCCAGCAGCCGGACTAGCGGGGGCTACGCGAACACCGGGGAGCTGTTTTTT
d_call: -; clone_size: -; j_call: TRBJ2-3; v_call: TRBV5-1; cdr3_aa: CASSLGGLTSTDTQYF; cdr3_nt: TGCGCCAGCAGCCTGGGAGGTCTCACTAGCACAGATACGCAGTATTTT
d_call: -; clone_size: once; j_call: TRBJ2-2; v_call: TRBV12-5; cdr3_aa: CASDLRGGSNTGELFF; cdr3_nt: TGTGCTAGTGACTTGCGGGGAGGATCGAACACCGGGGAGCTGTTTTTT
d_call: -; clone_size: -; j_call: TRBJ1-3; v_call: TRBV11-2; cdr3_aa: CASSAPGNTIYF; cdr3_nt: TGTGCCAGCAGCGCGCCCGGAAACACCATATATTTT
d_call: -; clone_size: -; j_call: TRBJ1-1; v_call: TRBV5-4; cdr3_aa: CASSFPGQMNTEAFF; cdr3_nt: TGTGCCAGCAGCTTTCCAGGACAGATGAACACTGAAGCTTTCTTT
d_call: -; clone_size: once; j_call: TRBJ2-5; v_call: TRBV7-3; cdr3_aa: CASSLSGQETQYF; cdr3_nt: TGTGCCAGCAGCTTATCAGGGCAAGAGACCCAGTACTTC
d_call: TRBD1; clone_size: once; j_call: TRBJ1-2; v_call: TRBV30; cdr3_aa: CVCQIAGGASGYTF; cdr3_nt: TGTGTCTGCCAAATTGCAGGGGGCGCGAGTGGCTACACCTTC
d_call: -; clone_size: -; j_call: TRBJ2-7; v_call: TRBV11-3; cdr3_aa: CASSLEIQGTYEQYF; cdr3_nt: TGTGCCAGCAGCTTAGAAATACAGGGAACTTACGAGCAGTACTTC
d_call: -; clone_size: -; j_call: TRBJ1-5; v_call: TRBV7-8; cdr3_aa: CASSFVNNQPQHF; cdr3_nt: TGTGCCAGCAGCTTCGTAAACAATCAGCCCCAGCATTTT
d_call: -; clone_size: -; j_call: TRBJ2-7; v_call: TRBV27; cdr3_aa: CASRAGYEQYF; cdr3_nt: TGTGCCAGCAGGGCAGGTTACGAGCAGTACTTC
d_call: -; clone_size: -; j_call: TRBJ2-7; v_call: TRBV25-1; cdr3_aa: CASSDPFTWEQYF; cdr3_nt: TGTGCCAGCAGTGATCCTTTTACTTGGGAGCAGTACTTC
d_call: TRBD2; clone_size: -; j_call: TRBJ2-7; v_call: TRBV19; cdr3_aa: CASSGGTVGEQYF; cdr3_nt: TGTGCCAGTAGCGGGGGGACCGTTGGGGAGCAGTACTTC
d_call: TRBD1; clone_size: -; j_call: TRBJ1-6; v_call: TRBV6-5; cdr3_aa: CASSYQGQGNNSPLHF; cdr3_nt: TGTGCCAGCAGTTACCAGGGACAGGGGAATAATTCACCCCTCCACTTT
d_call: TRBD2; clone_size: -; j_call: TRBJ2-7; v_call: TRBV3-1/TRBV3-2; cdr3_aa: CASSRRAGVSYEQYF; cdr3_nt: TGTGCCAGCAGCCGGAGAGCGGGGGTCTCCTACGAGCAGTACTTC
d_call: TRBD1; clone_size: -; j_call: TRBJ1-2; v_call: TRBV4-1; cdr3_aa: CASSKGQGASTF; cdr3_nt: TGCGCCAGCAGCAAAGGACAGGGGGCAAGTACCTTC
d_call: -; clone_size: few; j_call: TRBJ1-4; v_call: TRBV5-6; cdr3_aa: CASSPAWGRDEKLFF; cdr3_nt: TGTGCCAGCAGCCCCGCTTGGGGCAGAGATGAAAAACTGTTTTTT
d_call: -; clone_size: few; j_call: TRBJ1-6; v_call: TRBV3-1/TRBV3-2; cdr3_aa: CASSQVRTENSPLHF; cdr3_nt: TGTGCCAGCAGCCAAGTTAGAACAGAGAATTCACCCCTCCACTTT
d_call: TRBD1; clone_size: -; j_call: TRBJ2-1; v_call: TRBV6-2/TRBV6-3; cdr3_aa: CASSFFIGTGLFF; cdr3_nt: TGTGCCAGCAGTTTCTTTATTGGGACAGGGCTATTCTTC
d_call: TRBD2; clone_size: -; j_call: TRBJ2-5; v_call: TRBV6-2/TRBV6-3; cdr3_aa: CASSGGPTSGGRETQYF; cdr3_nt: TGTGCCAGCAGTGGGGGTCCGACTAGCGGGGGCAGGGAGACCCAGTACTTC
d_call: -; clone_size: few; j_call: TRBJ1-5; v_call: TRBV29-1; cdr3_aa: CSVEGIGPIPDQPQHF; cdr3_nt: TGCAGCGTCGAGGGCATCGGGCCAATCCCTGATCAGCCCCAGCATTTT
d_call: -; clone_size: -; j_call: TRBJ1-6; v_call: TRBV6-1; cdr3_aa: CASSEVHRVNNSPLHF; cdr3_nt: TGTGCCAGCAGTGAAGTTCACAGGGTTAATAATTCACCCCTCCACTTT
d_call: TRBD1; clone_size: -; j_call: TRBJ1-3; v_call: TRBV4-3; cdr3_aa: CASSQDVDRGRNTIYF; cdr3_nt: TGCGCCAGCAGCCAAGATGTTGACAGGGGACGAAACACCATATATTTT
d_call: -; clone_size: -; j_call: TRBJ2-3; v_call: TRBV10-1; cdr3_aa: CASSDRFTDTQYF; cdr3_nt: TGCGCCAGCAGCGACAGGTTCACAGATACGCAGTATTTT
d_call: TRBD1; clone_size: -; j_call: TRBJ1-1; v_call: TRBV19; cdr3_aa: CASQPLDRRNTEAFF; cdr3_nt: TGTGCCTCCCAACCCTTGGACAGGAGGAACACTGAAGCTTTCTTT
d_call: TRBD1; clone_size: -; j_call: TRBJ2-1; v_call: TRBV9; cdr3_aa: CASSSKTGGDEQFF; cdr3_nt: TGTGCCAGCAGCTCGAAGACAGGGGGCGATGAGCAGTTCTTC
d_call: -; clone_size: few; j_call: TRBJ2-7; v_call: TRBV11-1; cdr3_aa: CASSINRAGEQYF; cdr3_nt: TGTGCCAGCAGTATAAACAGGGCCGGCGAGCAGTACTTC
d_call: TRBD1; clone_size: few; j_call: TRBJ2-7; v_call: TRBV4-1; cdr3_aa: CASSDGQGPSYEQYF; cdr3_nt: TGCGCCAGCAGCGACGGACAGGGGCCTTCCTACGAGCAGTACTTC
d_call: TRBD1; clone_size: -; j_call: TRBJ1-2; v_call: TRBV19; cdr3_aa: CASSAGTATNYGYTF; cdr3_nt: TGTGCCAGTAGTGCCGGGACAGCCACTAACTATGGCTACACCTTC
d_call: -; clone_size: -; j_call: TRBJ2-7; v_call: TRBV15; cdr3_aa: CATSRAGSGRYEQYF; cdr3_nt: TGTGCCACCAGCAGAGCGGGTTCTGGTAGGTACGAGCAGTACTTC
d_call: TRBD1; clone_size: many; j_call: TRBJ1-4; v_call: TRBV27; cdr3_aa: CASSLGQGWNEKLFF; cdr3_nt: TGTGCCAGCAGTCTTGGACAGGGGTGGAATGAAAAACTGTTTTTT